This T cell receptor beta chain was captured in a study of technical replicates of blood from several donors. TCRdb's table, derived via immunoSEQ multiplex PCR, lists solely in-frame clones and lacks some. Of more than 80,000 clones in the sample, approximately 94% were seen once. What was sequenced was T cells isolated from PBMCs. This clonotype originated in a human donor in good health.

The CDR3 nucleotides are TGTGCCAGCCGGATAGGACTAGTAGTTACAGATACGCAGTATTTT. It yields the protein CASRIGLVVTDTQYF. The chain links TRBV6-1 to TRBJ2-3, with 7 bases identical to TRBD2. Germline V lookup: CDR1 MNHNS, CDR2 SASEGT. CDR3 length equals 15 residues. Trimming cost V 8 bases and J 3 bases; bases outside gene matches: 11.